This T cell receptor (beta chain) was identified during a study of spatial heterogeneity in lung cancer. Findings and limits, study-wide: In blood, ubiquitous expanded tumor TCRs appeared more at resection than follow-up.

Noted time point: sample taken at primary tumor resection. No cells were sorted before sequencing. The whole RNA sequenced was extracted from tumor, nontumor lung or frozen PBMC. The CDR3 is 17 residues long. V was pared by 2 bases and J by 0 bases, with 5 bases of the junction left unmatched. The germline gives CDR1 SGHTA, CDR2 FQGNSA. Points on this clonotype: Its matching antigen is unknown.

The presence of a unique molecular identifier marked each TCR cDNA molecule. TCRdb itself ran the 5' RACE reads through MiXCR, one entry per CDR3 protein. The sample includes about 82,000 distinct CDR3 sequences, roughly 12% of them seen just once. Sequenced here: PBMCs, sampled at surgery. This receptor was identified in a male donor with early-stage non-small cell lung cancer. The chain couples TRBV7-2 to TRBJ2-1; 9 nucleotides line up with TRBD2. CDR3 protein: CASSLRAGGPSYNEQFF. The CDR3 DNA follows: TGTGCCAGCAGCTTAAGAGCGGGGGGTCCCTCCTACAATGAGCAGTTCTTC.